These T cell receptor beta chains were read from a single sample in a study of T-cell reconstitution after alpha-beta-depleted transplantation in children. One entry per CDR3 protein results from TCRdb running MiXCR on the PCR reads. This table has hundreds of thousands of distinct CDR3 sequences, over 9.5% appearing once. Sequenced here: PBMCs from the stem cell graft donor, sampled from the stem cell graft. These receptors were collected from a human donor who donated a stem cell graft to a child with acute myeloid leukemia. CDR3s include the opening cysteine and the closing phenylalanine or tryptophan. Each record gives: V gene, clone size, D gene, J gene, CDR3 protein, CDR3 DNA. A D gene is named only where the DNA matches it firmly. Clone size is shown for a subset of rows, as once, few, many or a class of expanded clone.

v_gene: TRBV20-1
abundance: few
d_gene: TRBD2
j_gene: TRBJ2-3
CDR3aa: CSARHRSSGSLTDTQYF
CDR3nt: TGCAGTGCTAGACACCGTTCTAGCGGTTCGCTCACAGATACGCAGTATTTT

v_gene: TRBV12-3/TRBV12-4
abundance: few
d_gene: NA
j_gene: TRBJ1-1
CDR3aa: CASSDGQLKNTEAFF
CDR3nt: TGTGCCAGCAGTGACGGACAGTTAAAAAACACTGAAGCTTTCTTT

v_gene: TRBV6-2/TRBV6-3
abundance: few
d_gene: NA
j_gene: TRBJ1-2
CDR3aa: CASSHFAGDGYTF
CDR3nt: TGTGCCAGCAGCCACTTCGCAGGGGATGGCTACACCTTC

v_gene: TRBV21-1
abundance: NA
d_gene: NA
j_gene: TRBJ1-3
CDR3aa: CASRTTGIKSGNTIYF
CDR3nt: TGTGCCAGCAGGACTACAGGGATAAAATCTGGAAACACCATATATTTT

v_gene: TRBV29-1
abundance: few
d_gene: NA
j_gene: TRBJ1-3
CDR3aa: CSVRGSSGNTIYF
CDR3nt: TGCAGCGTCCGGGGGAGCTCTGGAAACACCATATATTTT

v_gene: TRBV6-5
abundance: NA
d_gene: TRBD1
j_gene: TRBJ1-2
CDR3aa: CASSSSSLIQGGYTF
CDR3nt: TGTGCCAGCAGTTCCTCCTCCCTAATACAGGGGGGCTACACCTTC

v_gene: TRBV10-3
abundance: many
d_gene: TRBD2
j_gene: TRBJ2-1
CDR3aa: CAISESMREGPDEQFF
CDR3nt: TGTGCCATCAGTGAGTCGATGCGGGAGGGCCCCGATGAGCAGTTCTTC

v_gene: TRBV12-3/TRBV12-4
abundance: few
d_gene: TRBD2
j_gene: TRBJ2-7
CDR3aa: CASSPSLAGTYEQYF
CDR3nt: TGTGCCAGCAGTCCGTCACTAGCGGGAACCTACGAGCAGTACTTC

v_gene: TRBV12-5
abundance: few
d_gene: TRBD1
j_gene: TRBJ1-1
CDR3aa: CASGLGGQAMNTEAFF
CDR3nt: TGTGCTAGTGGTTTGGGGGGACAGGCCATGAACACTGAAGCTTTCTTT

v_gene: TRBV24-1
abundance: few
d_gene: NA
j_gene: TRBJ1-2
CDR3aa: CAAQKGKSIRGYTF
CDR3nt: TGTGCCGCCCAGAAGGGCAAAAGTATTCGGGGCTACACCTTC

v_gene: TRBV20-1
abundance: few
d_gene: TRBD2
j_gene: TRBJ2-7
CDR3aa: CSALDSGSSYEQYF
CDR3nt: TGCAGTGCTTTGGATAGCGGGAGTTCCTACGAGCAGTACTTC

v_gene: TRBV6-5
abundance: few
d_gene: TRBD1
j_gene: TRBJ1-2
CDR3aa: CASSLQGADYGYTF
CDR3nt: TGTGCCAGCAGTTTACAGGGGGCAGACTATGGCTACACCTTC

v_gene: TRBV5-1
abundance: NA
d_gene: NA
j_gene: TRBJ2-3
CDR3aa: CASSLALAYSTDTQYF
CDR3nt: TGCGCCAGCAGCTTGGCCTTAGCGTATAGCACAGATACGCAGTATTTT

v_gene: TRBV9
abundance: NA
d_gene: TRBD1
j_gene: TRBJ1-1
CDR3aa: CASSVLPGTDTEAFF
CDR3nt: TGTGCCAGCAGCGTACTTCCGGGGACAGACACTGAAGCTTTCTTT

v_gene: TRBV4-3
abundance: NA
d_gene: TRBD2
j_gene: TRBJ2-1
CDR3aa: CASSQTSGMYNEQFF
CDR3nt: TGCGCCAGCAGCCAGACTAGCGGAATGTACAATGAGCAGTTCTTC

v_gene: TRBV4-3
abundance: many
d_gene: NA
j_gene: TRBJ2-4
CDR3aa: CASSQDSSGKNIQYF
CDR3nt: TGCGCCAGCAGCCAAGACTCATCAGGGAAAAACATTCAGTACTTC

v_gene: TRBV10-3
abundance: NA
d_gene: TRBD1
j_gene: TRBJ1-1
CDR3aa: CAISERTGWSLNTEAFF
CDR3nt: TGTGCCATCAGTGAGAGGACAGGGTGGTCCTTGAACACTGAAGCTTTCTTT

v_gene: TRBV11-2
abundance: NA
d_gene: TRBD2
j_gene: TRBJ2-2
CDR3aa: CASSLIGLAGPNTGELFF
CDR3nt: TGTGCCAGCAGCTTGATCGGACTAGCGGGACCGAACACCGGGGAGCTGTTTTTT

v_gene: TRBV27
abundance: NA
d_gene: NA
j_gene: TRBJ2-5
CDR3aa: CASSSRQRQETQYF
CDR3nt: TGTGCCAGCAGTTCCCGCCAGCGGCAAGAGACCCAGTACTTC

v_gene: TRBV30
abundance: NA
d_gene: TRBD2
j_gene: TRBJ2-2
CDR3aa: CAWSVRRLAANTGELFF
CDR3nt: TGTGCCTGGAGTGTAAGGCGGCTAGCGGCGAACACCGGGGAGCTGTTTTTT

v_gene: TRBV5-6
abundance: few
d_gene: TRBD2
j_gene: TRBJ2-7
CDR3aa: CASSWGTSGIYEQYF
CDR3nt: TGTGCCAGCAGCTGGGGGACTAGCGGGATCTACGAGCAGTACTTC

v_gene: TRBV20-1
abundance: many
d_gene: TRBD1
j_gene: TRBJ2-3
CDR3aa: CSARAGQGDLTGQYF
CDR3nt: TGCAGTGCTAGGGCGGGACAGGGGGACTTGACGGGGCAGTATTTT

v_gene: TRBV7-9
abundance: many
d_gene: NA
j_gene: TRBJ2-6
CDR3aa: CASSLASPGANVLTF
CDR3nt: TGTGCCAGCAGCTTAGCTAGCCCTGGGGCCAACGTCCTGACTTTC

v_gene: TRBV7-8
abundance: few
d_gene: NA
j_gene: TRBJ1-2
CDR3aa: CASSLETGDNYGYTF
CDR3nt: TGTGCCAGCAGCTTAGAGACGGGAGATAACTATGGCTACACCTTC

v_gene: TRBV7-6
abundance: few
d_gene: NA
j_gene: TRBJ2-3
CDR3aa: CASGKDRGTDTQYF
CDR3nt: TGTGCCAGCGGGAAGGACCGCGGCACAGATACGCAGTATTTT

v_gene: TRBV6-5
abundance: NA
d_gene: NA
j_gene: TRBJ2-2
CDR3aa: CASSYIDPIPGTGELFF
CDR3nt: TGTGCCAGCAGTTACATTGACCCGATACCGGGCACCGGGGAGCTGTTTTTT

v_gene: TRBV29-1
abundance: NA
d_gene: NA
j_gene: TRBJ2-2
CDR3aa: CSVVGDDTGELFF
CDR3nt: TGCAGCGTTGTCGGGGATGACACCGGGGAGCTGTTTTTT

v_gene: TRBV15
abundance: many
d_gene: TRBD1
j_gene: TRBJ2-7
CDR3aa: CATSRRTGWGEQYF
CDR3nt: TGTGCCACCAGCAGGCGGACAGGCTGGGGAGAGCAGTACTTC

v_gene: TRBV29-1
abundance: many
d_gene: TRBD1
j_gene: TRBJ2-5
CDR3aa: CSGTDRGSGWRRETQYF
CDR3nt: TGCAGCGGGACTGACAGGGGATCCGGTTGGCGGCGAGAGACCCAGTACTTC

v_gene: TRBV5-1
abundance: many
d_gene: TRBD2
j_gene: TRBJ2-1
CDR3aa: CASSSYLASGPYNEQFF
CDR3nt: TGCGCCAGCAGCTCCTACCTGGCTAGCGGCCCCTACAATGAGCAGTTCTTC

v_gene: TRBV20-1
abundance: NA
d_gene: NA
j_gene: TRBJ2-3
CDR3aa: CSARDGRDGTDTQYF
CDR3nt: TGCAGTGCTAGAGACGGGAGAGATGGGACAGATACGCAGTATTTT

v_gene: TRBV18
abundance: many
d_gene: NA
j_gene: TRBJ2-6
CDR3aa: CASSPIQGSGANVLTF
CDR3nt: TGTGCCAGCTCACCGATACAGGGATCTGGGGCCAACGTCCTGACTTTC

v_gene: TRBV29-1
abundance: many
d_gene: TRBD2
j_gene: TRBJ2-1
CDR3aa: CSVEGLAGGVDYNEQFF
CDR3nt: TGCAGCGTTGAAGGGCTAGCGGGAGGAGTTGACTACAATGAGCAGTTCTTC

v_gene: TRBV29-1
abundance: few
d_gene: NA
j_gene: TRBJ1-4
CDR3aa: CSVSPGAGTTEKLFF
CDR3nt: TGCAGCGTCTCCCCGGGAGCCGGGACGACGGAAAAACTGTTTTTT

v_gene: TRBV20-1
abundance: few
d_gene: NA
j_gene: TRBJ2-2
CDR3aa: CSARASPRYTGELFF
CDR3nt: TGCAGTGCTAGAGCCAGCCCGCGGTACACCGGGGAGCTGTTTTTT

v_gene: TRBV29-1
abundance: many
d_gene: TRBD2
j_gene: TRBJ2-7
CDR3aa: CSVGLAGDEQYF
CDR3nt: TGCAGCGTCGGACTAGCGGGAGATGAGCAGTACTTC

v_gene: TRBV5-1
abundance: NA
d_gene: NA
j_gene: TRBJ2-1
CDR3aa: CASSLAAGHPNQYEQFF
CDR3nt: TGCGCCAGCAGCTTGGCCGCCGGGCATCCTAACCAGTATGAGCAGTTCTTC

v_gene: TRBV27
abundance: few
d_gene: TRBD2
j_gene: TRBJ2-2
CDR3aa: CASSGRLAGDRELFF
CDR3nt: TGTGCCAGCAGCGGAAGACTAGCGGGTGACCGGGAGCTGTTTTTT

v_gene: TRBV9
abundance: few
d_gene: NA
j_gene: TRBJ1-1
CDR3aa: CASSVSRANTEAFF
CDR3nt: TGTGCCAGCAGCGTAAGCAGGGCGAACACTGAAGCTTTCTTT

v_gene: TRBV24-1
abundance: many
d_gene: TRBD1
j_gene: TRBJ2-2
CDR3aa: CATSVAGGTGELFF
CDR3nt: TGTGCCACCAGTGTGGCAGGGGGTACCGGGGAGCTGTTTTTT

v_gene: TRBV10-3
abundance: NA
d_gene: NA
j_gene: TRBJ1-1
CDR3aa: CAISDWGLGTEAFF
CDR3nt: TGTGCCATCAGTGATTGGGGGCTCGGCACTGAAGCTTTCTTT

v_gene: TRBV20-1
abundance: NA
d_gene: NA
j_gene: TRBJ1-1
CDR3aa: CSARGQGTEAFF
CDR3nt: TGCAGTGCTAGGGGGCAAGGGACTGAAGCTTTCTTT

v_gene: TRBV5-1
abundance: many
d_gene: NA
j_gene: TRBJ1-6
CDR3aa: CASSQQPSGDNSPLHF
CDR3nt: TGCGCCAGCAGCCAACAGCCTTCCGGGGATAATTCACCCCTCCACTTT

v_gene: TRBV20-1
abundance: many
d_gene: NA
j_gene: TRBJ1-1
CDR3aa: CSAARVITEAFF
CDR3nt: TGCAGTGCTGCCAGGGTAATCACTGAAGCTTTCTTT

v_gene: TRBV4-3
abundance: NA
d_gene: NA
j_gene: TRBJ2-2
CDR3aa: CASSQERSGPGELFF
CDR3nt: TGCGCCAGCAGCCAAGAGAGGAGCGGGCCCGGGGAGCTGTTTTTT